Below are 29 T cell receptor beta chains sequenced from a single sample in a study of vaccination effects on CD4 cells after COVID-19. These receptors' targets are unknown. Sequencing was preceded by expansion of antigen-specific CD4+ T cells with viral peptide pools in the ViraFEST assay. Following culture for about 11 days, CD4+ T cells were isolated. Either the BNT162b2 or mRNA-1273 vaccine was given to participants in two doses. Some clones are missing from TCRdb's copy, which holds only in-frame ones; the method was immunoSEQ multiplex PCR. The data show about 50,000 clones, with 65% to 75% seen just once and over 12% held by the top ten. The sequences come from CD4+ T cells from PBMCs cultured with HCoV-OC43 spike peptides, collected after COVID-19 vaccination. The subset: HCoV-OC43 spike overlapping peptide pool stimulation. The source of these receptors is a human donor who received a COVID-19 vaccine.

This clone was seen a single time. The chain recombines TRBV7-2 with TRBJ2-1; D may be TRBD1 (6 bases). Trimming took 5 bases from V and 0 from J, leaving 14 bases between them. This CDR3 region has 16 residues. CDR1 is SGHTA and CDR2 is FQGNSA in the germline V gene. The CDR3 region is CASSDIGQSSYNEQFF. For the CDR3, the DNA is TGTGCCAGCAGCGATATAGGACAGAGCTCCTACAATGAGCAGTTCTTC.

The J gene is TRBJ2-7, the V gene TRBV2; the D gene is possibly TRBD2 (5 bases). The CDR3 contains 15 residues. Between the trimmed V and J ends, which lost 6 bases and 3 bases, there was a span of 18 bases. Germline V gene lookup returns CDR1 SNHLY and CDR2 FYNNEI. CDR3 sequence reads: CASSPPSYSGYEQYF. The CDR3, as DNA: TGTGCCAGCAGCCCCCCTAGCTACTCAGGCTACGAGCAGTACTTC.

V usage is TRBV5-1 and J usage is TRBJ2-5; D is possibly TRBD2 (6 bases). Looked up from germline, CDR1 is SGHRS and CDR2 is YFSETQ. The CDR3 is 16 residues long. Trimming stripped 1 base from V and 5 bases from J, with 18 bases between. The CDR3 DNA is TGCGCCAGCAGCTTGAGCGCTCGCGGGGAACACGAGACCCAGTACTTC. It translates to CASSLSARGEHETQYF.

There are a few counts of this clone. The same CDR3 can be traced to other DNA sequences in this sample. The chain carries TRBV2 and TRBJ2-7, with unresolved D. The CDR3 is 11 amino acids. Germline V gene data show CDR1 as SNHLY and CDR2 as FYNNEI. Deletions cut 8 bases from V and 1 base from J, with 6 bases between. In DNA, the CDR3 is TGTGCCAGCCGGCTTTCCTACGAGCAGTACTTC. Translation: CASRLSYEQYF.

Concerning this clone: Other DNA sequences from this sample encode an identical CDR3 as well. The chain is built from TRBV11-3 and TRBJ2-1, with 7 bases that match TRBD1. This CDR3 region has 18 residues. V shed 0 bases, J shed 0 bases, and the junction held 8 bases outside the gene matches. Germline V gene sequence: CDR1 SGHNT, CDR2 YENEEA. CDR3 nucleotide sequence: TGTGCCAGCAGCTTAGATCAAGGGGGCTCTAGCTCCTACAATGAGCAGTTCTTC. It yields the protein CASSLDQGGSSSYNEQFF.

The V call is TRBV6-5, the J call TRBJ2-2; D not certain. This CDR3 region has 13 residues. The ends were cut back, 6 bases at V and 1 base at J, with 6 bases in the middle. Germline loops: CDR1 MNHEY, CDR2 SVGAGI. The CDR3: CASSGGNTGELFF. Here the CDR3 DNA reads TGTGCCAGCAGCGGCGGGAACACCGGGGAGCTGTTTTTT.

This clone appeared once. This chain uses TRBV2 with TRBJ1-2, with a tentative D call TRBD1 (6 bases). This CDR3 region has 16 residues. Germline V gene data show CDR1 as SNHLY and CDR2 as FYNNEI. Trimming removed 5 bases at V and 7 bases at J, with 23 bases between. The CDR3 here is CASSRQAAAMAIGYTF. CDR3 bases: TGTGCCAGCAGTCGACAGGCGGCGGCGATGGCTATTGGCTACACCTTC. Complete variable domain (other parts from reference TRBV2 and TRBJ1-2): EPEVTQTPSHQVTQMGQEVILRCVPISNHLYFYWYRQILGQKVEFLVSFYNNEISEKSEIFDDQFSVERPDGSNFTLKIRSTKLEDSAMYFCASSRQAAAMAIGYTFGSGTRLTVV.

This rearrangement joins TRBV7-2 to TRBJ2-3; D is possibly TRBD2 (5 bases). The V gene lost 5 bases and the J gene lost 4 bases, with 16 bases spanning the gap. This CDR3 spans 15 amino acids. In germline, CDR1 is SGHTA, CDR2 FQGNSA. The CDR3 spells CASSPGDYIADTQYF. CDR3 nucleotides: TGTGCCAGCAGCCCAGGCGACTATATAGCAGATACGCAGTATTTT.

This clone showed up just a few times. This chain uses TRBV11-3 with TRBJ2-1; D remains ambiguous. The CDR3 has 15 residues. The germline V gene encodes CDR1 SGHNT and CDR2 YENEEA. V was shortened by 0 bases and J by 0 bases, with 6 bases between the two germline ends. CDR3 DNA sequence: TGTGCCAGCAGCTTAGAAGCAAGCTCCTACAATGAGCAGTTCTTC. It is translated as CASSLEASSYNEQFF.

The chain carries TRBV5-1 and TRBJ2-1; maybe TRBD1 (5 bases). Trimming took 3 bases from V and 2 from J, leaving 9 bases between them. The CDR3 extends over 14 amino acids. Germline loops: CDR1 SGHRS, CDR2 YFSETQ. For the CDR3, the DNA is TGCGCCAGCAGCTCAGGGATTACCTACAATGAGCAGTTCTTC. The encoded protein is CASSSGITYNEQFF.

The rearrangement joins TRBV5-1 to TRBJ2-3; the match to TRBD1 covers 8 bases. The V gene's germline CDR1 is SGHRS and CDR2 YFSETQ. V shed 5 bases, J shed 7 bases, and the junction held 9 bases outside the gene matches. This CDR3 is built from 14 residues. CDR3 bases: TGCGCCAGCAGTCCCGGACAGGGCGGGAATACGCAGTATTTT. It specifies CASSPGQGGNTQYF.

Of note for this clone: Other DNA sequences within the sample encode an identical CDR3. This sequence joins TRBV2 and TRBJ1-1; D is unresolved. CDR3 length equals 13 residues. V shed 3 bases and J shed 1 base, with 6 bases lying between them. Per the germline V gene, CDR1 is SNHLY and CDR2 is FYNNEI. CDR3 DNA: TGTGCCAGCAGTGATTTGGGGAACACTGAAGCTTTCTTT. It specifies CASSDLGNTEAFF.

This chain links TRBV18 with TRBJ1-2, with TRBD1 identical over 7 bases. CDR1 is KGHSH, CDR2 LQKENI, per germline. With V trimmed by 3 bases and J by 4 bases, 2 bases remained unmatched. This CDR3 comprises 13 residues. The CDR3 coding sequence is TGTGCCAGCTCACCGGGACAGTTCTATGGCTACACCTTC. It specifies CASSPGQFYGYTF.

The genes are TRBV4-1 and TRBJ2-7; D call uncertain. V was trimmed by 0 bases and J by 0 bases, leaving 15 bases between them. The CDR3 is 17 amino acids. Germline CDR1 MGHRA, CDR2 YSYEKL. The CDR3 bases are TGCGCCAGCAGCCAAGATTTGGGCCGACAAGCCTCCTACGAGCAGTACTTC. Protein product: CASSQDLGRQASYEQYF.

The chain links TRBV3-1 (or the pseudogene TRBV3-2) to TRBJ2-2, with 9 positions matching TRBD2. The CDR3 is made up of 15 amino acids. Germline trimming cut 4 bases from V and 3 bases from J; bases unmatched to any gene: 3. Germline V gene sequence: CDR1 LGHDT, CDR2 YNNKEL (reference sequence). The CDR3 region is CASSLAGVDTGELFF. The CDR3 DNA follows: TGTGCCAGCAGCCTAGCGGGAGTCGACACCGGGGAGCTGTTTTTT.

The J gene is TRBJ2-1, the V gene TRBV7-9, with D perhaps matching TRBD1 (7 bases). Germline lookup yields CDR1 SEHNR and CDR2 FQNEAQ (reference sequence). Trimming removed 0 bases at V and 13 bases at J, with 19 bases between. The CDR3 has 15 residues. DNA of the CDR3: TGTGCCAGCAGCTTAGCTACCGGGACAGCGGGTGTCCAGTTCTTC. Translated: CASSLATGTAGVQFF. The full variable domain, rest sourced from reference TRBV7-9 and TRBJ2-1, is DTGVSQNPRHKITKRGQNVTFRCDPISEHNRLYWYRQTLGQGPEFLTYFQNEAQLEKSRLLSDRFSAERPKGSFSTLEIQRTEQGDSAMYLCASSLATGTAGVQFFGPGTRLTVL.

This clone was seen only a few times. The chain uses TRBV14 and TRBJ2-3; 8 nucleotides line up with TRBD2. V dropped 6 bases and J dropped 4; count of bases not matched to a gene: 3. Germline loops: CDR1 SGHDN, CDR2 FVKESK. The CDR3 length is 13 residues. The CDR3 reads CASRRRGADTQYF. The DNA of the CDR3 is TGTGCCAGCAGGCGGCGGGGGGCAGATACGCAGTATTTT.

The chain is built from TRBV2 and TRBJ2-1; 8 bases match TRBD2. This CDR3 contains 15 residues. V gave up 6 bases and J gave up 3 bases; unmatched junction bases: 7. Germline assignment: CDR1 SNHLY and CDR2 FYNNEI. CDR3 DNA: TGTGCCAGCAGGGTCGGGGGGGACAACTACAATGAGCAGTTCTTC. It is translated as CASRVGGDNYNEQFF.

This clone was detected only a few times. Here the CDR3 DNA reads TGTGCCAGCAGCCAGGGGGGGGTATCACCCCTCCACTTT. Its protein is CASSQGGVSPLHF. The chain recombines TRBV3-1 (or the pseudogene TRBV3-2) with TRBJ1-6; maybe TRBD1 (5 bases). Germline V gene lookup returns CDR1 LGHDT and CDR2 YNNKEL (reference sequence). This CDR3 is 13 amino acids long. V gave up 3 bases and J gave up 10 bases, with 10 bases separating them.

This chain connects TRBV29-1 to TRBJ1-2; D gene unclear. This CDR3 spans 10 amino acids. CDR1 and CDR2 from the germline V gene are SQVTM and ANQGSEA. Trimming shortened V by 4 bases and J by 6 bases, and 6 bases separated the two germline ends. CDR3 amino acids: CSVAEDGYTF. The CDR3 region has the DNA TGCAGCGTTGCGGAGGATGGCTACACCTTC.

Only one count was recorded for this clone. This chain uses TRBV10-2 with TRBJ2-7; D unresolved. Germline CDR1 WSHSY, CDR2 SAAADI. The CDR3 has 14 amino acids. V was shortened by 6 bases and J by 1 base, with 13 bases between the two germline ends. The CDR3 DNA follows: TGCGCCAGCAGCCCCCCGGAACGGTCCTACGAGCAGTACTTC. Translated: CASSPPERSYEQYF.

The chain recombines TRBV5-1 with TRBJ2-5, with 9 bases that match TRBD2. The germline gives CDR1 SGHRS, CDR2 YFSETQ. The J segment lost 2 bases and the V segment lost 5 bases, leaving 7 bases of the junction unmatched. The CDR3 totals 15 residues. CDR3 DNA sequence: TGCGCCAGCAGAGCCCTAGCGGGGCCTCAAGAGACCCAGTACTTC. Residues: CASRALAGPQETQYF.

This clone was seen only once. The rearrangement joins TRBV4-1 to TRBJ1-6; D gene ambiguous. Germline V gene lookup returns CDR1 MGHRA and CDR2 YSYEKL. The V and J ends lost 2 bases and 13 bases respectively, with 24 bases between them. The CDR3 spans 17 residues. CDR3 region: CASSQRFFQDSRQPLHF. The CDR3 DNA reads TGCGCCAGCAGCCAAAGGTTTTTCCAGGACTCCCGGCAGCCCCTCCACTTT.

The chain combines TRBV18 with TRBJ2-1; TRBD2 matches at 7 bases. The CDR3 is 15 residues long. Germline assignment: CDR1 KGHSH and CDR2 LQKENI. Trimming removed 4 bases from V and 5 bases from J; junction bases left unmatched: 8. This CDR3 is CASSQWSGANNEQFF. In DNA, the CDR3 is TGTGCCAGCTCACAATGGAGCGGGGCAAACAATGAGCAGTTCTTC.

This rearrangement joins TRBV5-1 to TRBJ2-1; no clear D. The CDR3 is 11 residues long. V was clipped by 0 bases and J by 10 bases, with 5 bases between them. The V gene's germline CDR1 is SGHRS and CDR2 YFSETQ. DNA for the CDR3: TGCGCCAGCAGCTTGGTGGACGAGCAGTTCTTC. Encoded protein: CASSLVDEQFF.

This clone was counted a single time. This sequence joins TRBV7-2 and TRBJ1-4, with 8 bases identical to TRBD1. The CDR3 is 15 amino acids. After removal of 5 bases from V and 4 bases from J, the junction contained 6 bases not matched to a gene. Germline CDR1 and CDR2: SGHTA and FQGNSA. CDR3 in DNA: TGTGCCAGCAGCAGACAGGGGACGGATAATGAAAAACTGTTTTTT. This encodes CASSRQGTDNEKLFF.

The CDR3 DNA reads TGCAGCGTTGCAGCTAGCACCGCAGATACGCAGTATTTT. Protein: CSVAASTADTQYF. The chain is built from TRBV29-1 and TRBJ2-3, with D possibly matching TRBD2 (5 bases). V lost 4 bases, J lost 4 bases, and 12 bases lay in between. The CDR3 is 13 residues long. Germline lookup yields CDR1 SQVTM and CDR2 ANQGSEA.

In this sample, this clone turned up a few times. V and J are TRBV2 and TRBJ1-2; D not certain. Trimming shortened V by 2 bases and J by 7 bases, and 5 bases separated the two germline ends. Germline V gene data show CDR1 as SNHLY and CDR2 as FYNNEI. This CDR3 region has 11 residues. This chain's CDR3 is CASSENLGYTF. The CDR3 nucleotides read TGTGCCAGCAGTGAAAATCTTGGCTACACCTTC. Full variable domain (rest looked up from reference TRBV2 and TRBJ1-2): EPEVTQTPSHQVTQMGQEVILRCVPISNHLYFYWYRQILGQKVEFLVSFYNNEISEKSEIFDDQFSVERPDGSNFTLKIRSTKLEDSAMYFCASSENLGYTFGSGTRLTVV.

The gene calls are TRBV7-2 and TRBJ1-4; 8 positions agree with TRBD1. V lost 4 bases to trimming and J lost 6 bases; unmatched junction nucleotides: 4. This CDR3 is 14 amino acids long. Germline CDR1 and CDR2: SGHTA and FQGNSA. The CDR3 region has the DNA TGTGCCAGCAGCTACCGGGACAGGCATGAAAAACTGTTTTTT. This translates into CASSYRDRHEKLFF.